This T cell receptor beta chain is drawn from a study of human T cells and chemical hapten exposure. Study-level points and caveats: TCRs above 1 in 1000 frequency stayed constant with DPC sensitization.

This clonotype was seen a handful of times. Antigen: not known. The library labeled individual cDNA molecules by adding unique molecular identifiers to them. One entry per CDR3 protein results from TCRdb running MiXCR on the RACE reads. The sample shows 65,000 or so distinct CDR3 sequences, about 5.7% of them seen only once. V dropped 0 bases and J dropped 5 bases, with 9 bases sitting between them. The CDR3 is 14 amino acids. Germline assignment: CDR1 LNHNV and CDR2 YYDKDF (reference sequence). Specified time point: healthy volunteer bleed at 6 weeks. Unfractionated whole blood served as the source for total RNA extraction.

This TCR derives from a female donor in good health. Some clones in this sample may be carry-over from other donors' samples. The gene calls are TRBV15 and TRBJ2-3; tentatively, D is TRBD2 (5 bases). The sample consisted of whole blood. In DNA form, the CDR3 reads TGTGCCACCAGCAGAGAAGCGGTGGGAGATACGCAGTATTTT. This sequence encodes CATSREAVGDTQYF.